This TCR beta chain was recorded in a study of beta chain features in type 1 diabetes. Concerning this clone: Its antigen is as yet unknown.

Reverse transcription of all isolated RNA meant that expressed TCRB transcripts were sequenced. Method: immunoSEQ multiplex PCR; TCRdb's copy keeps in-frame clones and lacks some. The sample shows hundreds of thousands of clones, more than 12% of them seen only once. Findings of the study overall: The study found fewer insertions and more deletions at VDJ junctions in type 1 diabetes patients. In all four CD4+ subsets, TCRB CDR3 length was significantly, moderately reduced in type 1 diabetes.

Trimming removed 2 bases at V and 2 bases at J, with 13 bases between. This CDR3 has 15 residues. Germline CDR1 reads SGHRS; CDR2 reads YFSETQ. The gene calls are TRBV5-1 and TRBJ2-5; the D gene is possibly TRBD2 (6 bases). Sequenced input: naive CD4+ T cells from blood. The source of this sequence is a man between 18 and 29 years old with type 1 diabetes. DNA for the CDR3: TGCGCCAGCAGCTTACAGGCCGCGGGGCAAGAGACCCAGTACTTC. It codes for CASSLQAAGQETQYF. Together with reference TRBV5-1 and TRBJ2-5, the CDR3 gives the full variable domain: KAGVTQTPRYLIKTRGQQVTLSCSPISGHRSVSWYQQTPGQGLQFLFEYFSETQRNKGNFPGRFSGRQFSNSRSEMNVSTLELGDSALYLCASSLQAAGQETQYFGPGTRLLVL.